Below are 20 T cell receptor beta chains sequenced from a single sample in a study of blood T cell repertoires in COVID-19. The repertoire was sequenced with immunoSEQ multiplex PCR; TCRdb's copy has only in-frame clones and lacks some. There are about 200,000 clones in the sample; 85% to 90% occur only once, and roughly 2% lies in the top ten. Source material: peripheral blood. The source is a woman aged 45 to 65 with acute or convalescent COVID-19.

Note on this clone: One end of the junction varies from germline; a read error may be responsible. The chain carries TRBV7-2 and TRBJ1-2; D is unclear. The CDR3 length is 14 residues. Germline V CDR1 and CDR2: SGHTA, FQGNSA. This CDR3 is CASRLEVVNYGYTF. CDR3 nucleotide sequence: TGTGCCAGCCGCTTAGAAGTAGTAAACTATGGCTACACCTTC.

The V call is TRBV11-2, the J call TRBJ1-1; the D gene is possibly TRBD1 (5 bases). This CDR3 is built from 13 residues. V was clipped by 4 bases and J by 5 bases, with 11 bases between them. The germline V gene encodes CDR1 SGHAT and CDR2 FQNNGV. DNA for the CDR3: TGTGCCAGCAGCTCTCAGGGTGGGACTGAAGCTTTCTTT. It specifies CASSSQGGTEAFF.

The rearrangement uses TRBV3-1 (or the pseudogene TRBV3-2) and TRBJ1-2; possibly TRBD1 for D (5 bases). CDR3 length: 16 residues. Germline-derived CDR1 and CDR2 are LGHDT and YNNKEL (reference sequence). Trimming removed 4 bases at V and 1 base at J, with 16 bases between. CDR3: CASSPRGGRINYGYTF. The CDR3 nucleotides are TGTGCCAGCAGCCCCCGGGGGGGTAGGATTAACTATGGCTACACCTTC.

The V call is TRBV30, the J call TRBJ1-1; 7 bases agree with TRBD1. The CDR3 has 13 amino acids. J gave up 5 bases and V 4 bases, and 7 bases lay outside the gene matches. Germline CDR1 reads GTSNPN; CDR2 reads SVGIG (reference sequence). The CDR3 DNA reads as TGTGCCTGGAAAGGACAGGTTCAAACTGAAGCTTTCTTT. Translated: CAWKGQVQTEAFF. Based on the CDR3 plus reference TRBV30 and TRBJ1-1, the full variable domain is SQTIHQWPATLVQPVGSPLSLECTVEGTSNPNLYWYRQAAGRGLQLLFYSVGIGQISSEVPQNLSASRPQDRQFILSSKKLLLSDSGFYLCAWKGQVQTEAFFGQGTRLTVV.

V gene TRBV21-1 combines with J gene TRBJ2-5; no DNA check was done on the table's D call, TRBD2. TRBV21-1 constitutes a pseudogene. There are 14 residues in the CDR3. DNA for the CDR3: TGTGCCAGCACCATTTTACTAGGACAAGAGACCCAGTACTTC. Protein product: CASTILLGQETQYF.

The CDR3 bases are TGCGCCAGCAGACTAGCGGGGGTAGAGACCCAGTACTTC. Residues: CASRLAGVETQYF. The rearrangement uses TRBV5-1 and TRBJ2-5, with TRBD2 matching over 11 bases. The V and J ends lost 5 bases and 4 bases, in that order; junction bases with no gene match: 1. The CDR3 covers 13 residues. CDR1 and CDR2 from the germline V gene are SGHRS and YFSETQ.

J is TRBJ2-3 and V is TRBV4-3, with TRBD2 matching over 10 bases. CDR1 LGHNA and CDR2 YSLEER come from the germline V gene. This CDR3 contains 19 residues. The J segment lost 1 base and the V segment lost 0 bases, leaving 10 bases of the junction unmatched. The DNA for the CDR3 is TGCGCCAGCAGCCAAGATGCCCAGCGGGGGGGCCTCGGCACAGATACGCAGTATTTT. This codes for CASSQDAQRGGLGTDTQYF.

This sequence joins TRBV7-2 and TRBJ1-5; 7 positions agree with TRBD1. The length of the CDR3 is 16 residues. V trimming: 5 bases; J trimming: 1 base; junction bases outside the gene matches: 8. CDR1 and CDR2 from the germline V gene are SGHTA and FQGNSA. CDR3 in amino acids: CASSMGDRRSNQPQHF. The CDR3 DNA is TGTGCCAGCAGCATGGGGGACAGACGAAGCAATCAGCCCCAGCATTTT.

This chain's CDR3 is CASSQEQGEAFF. The CDR3 DNA follows: TGTGCCAGCAGCCAGGAACAGGGGGAAGCTTTCTTT. This chain uses TRBV3-1 (or the pseudogene TRBV3-2) with TRBJ1-1, with TRBD1 matching 7 bases. V gave up 3 bases and J gave up 8 bases; unmatched junction bases: 3. CDR3 length equals 12 residues. CDR1 and CDR2 (germline): LGHDT, YNNKEL (reference sequence).

V and J are TRBV20-1 and TRBJ2-7; 9 bases agree with TRBD2. The length of the CDR3 is 15 residues. CDR1 is DFQATT and CDR2 is SNEGSKA in the germline V gene (reference sequence). Losses at the gene ends were 5 bases for V and 0 bases for J; bases not matched to a gene: 8. This CDR3 reads CSAGDSGGPSYEQYF. The CDR3 nucleotides are TGCAGTGCTGGTGATAGCGGGGGACCCTCCTACGAGCAGTACTTC.

The chain has TRBV3-1 (or the pseudogene TRBV3-2) and TRBJ1-4; D remains unclear. CDR3 length: 18 amino acids. V lost 1 base and J lost 9, with 24 bases in between. CDR1 LGHDT and CDR2 YNNKEL come from the germline V gene (reference sequence). CDR3 sequence reads: CASSQALYREPGMKKLFF. CDR3 nucleotide sequence: TGTGCCAGCAGCCAAGCGTTATATCGGGAGCCGGGAATGAAAAAACTGTTTTTT.

V is TRBV6-5 and J is TRBJ1-5; TRBD1 might be the D (5 bases). This CDR3 is 14 amino acids long. V lost 5 bases and J lost 7, with 15 bases in between. Germline CDR1 reads MNHEY; CDR2 reads SVGAGI. CDR3 amino acids: CASSPVRGGQPQHF. CDR3 nucleotides: TGTGCCAGCAGTCCCGTTAGGGGAGGCCAGCCCCAGCATTTT.

This clone has a handful of counts. The chain couples TRBV29-1 to TRBJ1-6; TRBD1 matches 7 bases. With V trimmed by 6 bases and J by 10 bases, 9 bases remained unmatched. The CDR3 contains 13 residues. CDR1 and CDR2 from the germline V gene are SQVTM and ANQGSEA. The CDR3 DNA follows: TGCAGCGTCGCGGAGGGGGCGGAATCACCCCTCCACTTT. Encoded protein: CSVAEGAESPLHF.

The chain carries TRBV11-3 and TRBJ2-1; a possible D gene is TRBD1 (6 bases). The CDR3 contains 14 residues. Germline CDR1 and CDR2: SGHNT and YENEEA. Trimming shortened V by 5 bases and J by 7 bases, and 15 bases separated the two germline ends. Here the CDR3 DNA reads TGTGCCAGCAGCGAGATCCAGGGGAGTAATGAGCAGTTCTTC. Translated, it gives CASSEIQGSNEQFF.

The rearrangement joins TRBV5-8 to TRBJ2-3, with D unclear. The CDR3 sequence is 15 residues long. The V end was cut by 0 bases, the J end by 2 bases, with 10 bases between. Germline values: CDR1 SGHTS, CDR2 YDEGEE. CDR3 DNA sequence: TGTGCCAGCAGCTTGGGCGCTACCTACACAGATACGCAGTATTTT. Translated: CASSLGATYTDTQYF. Filled out from reference TRBV5-8 and TRBJ2-3, the complete variable domain reads EAGVTQSPTHLIKTRGQQATLRCSPISGHTSVYWYQQALGLGLQFLLWYDEGEERNRGNFPPRFSGRQFPNYSSELNVNALELEDSALYLCASSLGATYTDTQYFGPGTRLTVL.

J is TRBJ1-1 and V is TRBV6-5; TRBD1 aligns across 8 bases. With 7 bases clipped from V and 7 bases from J, the junction kept 11 bases outside the gene matches. CDR1 is MNHEY and CDR2 is SVGAGI in the germline V gene. The length of the CDR3 is 14 residues. CDR3 in DNA: TGTGCCAGCATGCCTGCCGGACAGGGAAATGAAGCTTTCTTT. This translates into CASMPAGQGNEAFF.

The CDR3 spells CASSEASGGMGTQYF. The CDR3 coding sequence is TGTGCCAGCAGCGAGGCTAGCGGGGGGATGGGGACCCAGTACTTC. The chain uses TRBV11-3 and TRBJ2-5, with 11 nucleotides matching TRBD2. CDR1 is SGHNT and CDR2 is YENEEA in the germline V gene. The junction had 9 bases not matched to a gene; V was cut back by 5 bases and J by 7 bases. This CDR3 has 15 amino acids.

The rearrangement uses TRBV6-5 and TRBJ2-1; the match to TRBD1 covers 10 bases. This CDR3 is built from 15 residues. Per the germline V gene, CDR1 is MNHEY and CDR2 is SVGAGI. V dropped 2 bases and J dropped 9; count of bases not matched to a gene: 7. This CDR3 reads CASSYGTGVDGEQFF. In nucleotides, the CDR3 is TGTGCCAGCAGTTACGGGACAGGGGTTGATGGTGAGCAGTTCTTC.

The chain recombines TRBV20-1 with TRBJ2-7; D is ambiguous. Germline assignment: CDR1 DFQATT and CDR2 SNEGSKA (reference sequence). This CDR3 has 11 residues. The germline V and J ends were trimmed by 6 bases and 3 bases, with 9 bases remaining between them. The CDR3 loop reads CSAVYSYEQYF. CDR3 coding DNA: TGCAGTGCCGTATATAGCTACGAGCAGTACTTC.

The CDR3 DNA is TGTGCCAGCAGTGAAATGGGACTCACCCATGGCTACACCTTC. It encodes CASSEMGLTHGYTF. The chain joins TRBV2 to TRBJ1-2; the D gene is possibly TRBD1 (5 bases). Trimming cost V 2 bases and J 6 bases, with 13 bases left between them. The germline CDR1 and CDR2 sequences are SNHLY and FYNNEI. This CDR3 spans 14 amino acids.